This TCR beta chain was observed in a study of human T cells and chemical hapten exposure. Time point denoted: pre-sensitization, week 0. Treatment specified: therapeutic diphenylcyclopropenone sensitization with weekly scalp DPC. People who gave samples had alopecia, were 18 to 70 years old, and were suitable for DPC. As handled by the study authors: Samples held a median of approximately 96,000 TCRs, range about 23,224–690,600. TCRdb passed the RACE reads through MiXCR, listing each CDR3 protein once. The V and J calls were not made by the authors but by TCRdb's processing. Among roughly 250,000 distinct CDR3 sequences listed, 7.5% to 10% were seen once. The CDR3 extends over 13 amino acids. J gave up 10 bases and V 7 bases, and 9 bases lay outside the gene matches. The germline CDR1 and CDR2 sequences are SGHAT and FQNNGV.

The V call is TRBV11-2, the J call TRBJ1-4, with 7 positions matching TRBD1. The sample in question was whole blood, obtained in connection with sensitization to the hapten diphenylcyclopropenone (DPC). The origin of this receptor is a middle-aged woman with alopecia areata. Some clones in this sample may be carry-over from other donors' samples. CDR3 residues: CASNEQGIGKLFF. As DNA, the CDR3 is TGTGCCAGCAACGAACAGGGGATAGGAAAACTGTTTTTT.